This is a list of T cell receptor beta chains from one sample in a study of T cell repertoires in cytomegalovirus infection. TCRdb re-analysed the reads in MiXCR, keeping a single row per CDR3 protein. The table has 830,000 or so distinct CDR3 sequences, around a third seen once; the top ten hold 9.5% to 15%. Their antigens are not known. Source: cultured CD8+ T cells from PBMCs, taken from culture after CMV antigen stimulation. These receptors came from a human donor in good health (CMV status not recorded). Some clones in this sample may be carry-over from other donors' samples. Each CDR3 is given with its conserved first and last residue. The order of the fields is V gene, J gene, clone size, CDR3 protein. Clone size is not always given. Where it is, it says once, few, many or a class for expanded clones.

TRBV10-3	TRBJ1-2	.	CAIAGQGAKYGYTF
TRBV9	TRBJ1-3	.	CASSETGAGNTIYF
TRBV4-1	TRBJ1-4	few	CASSQDWTGFLATNEKLFF
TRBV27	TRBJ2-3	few	CASSFRSQTDTQYF
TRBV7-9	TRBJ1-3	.	CASSLPTLGNTIYF
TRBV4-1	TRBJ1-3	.	CASTPSRSSGNTIYF
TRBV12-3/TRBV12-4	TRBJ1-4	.	CASRSQEKLFF
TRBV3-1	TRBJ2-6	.	CASSPLGGAGANVLTF
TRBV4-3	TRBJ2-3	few	CASSQTSSGADTQYF
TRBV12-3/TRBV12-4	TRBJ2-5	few	CASSLVGRETQYF
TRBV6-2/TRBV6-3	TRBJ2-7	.	CASTSRPYEQYF
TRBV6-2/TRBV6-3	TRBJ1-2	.	CASSYLQDHYGYTF
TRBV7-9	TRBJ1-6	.	CASSDHSGLTNSPLHF
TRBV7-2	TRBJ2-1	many	CASSHSGGVYNEQFF